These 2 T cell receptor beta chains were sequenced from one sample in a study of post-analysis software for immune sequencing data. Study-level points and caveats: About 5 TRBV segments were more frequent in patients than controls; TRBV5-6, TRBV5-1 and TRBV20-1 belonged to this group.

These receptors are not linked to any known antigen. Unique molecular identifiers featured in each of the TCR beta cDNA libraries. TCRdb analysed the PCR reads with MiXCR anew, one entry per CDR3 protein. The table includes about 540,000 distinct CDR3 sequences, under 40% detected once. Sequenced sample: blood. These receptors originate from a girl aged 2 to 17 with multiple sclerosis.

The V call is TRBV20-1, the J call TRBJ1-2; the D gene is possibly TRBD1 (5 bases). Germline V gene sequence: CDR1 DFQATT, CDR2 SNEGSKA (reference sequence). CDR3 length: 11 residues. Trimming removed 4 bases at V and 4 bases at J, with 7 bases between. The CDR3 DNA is TGCAGTGCTATGCAGGGCTATGGCTACACCTTC. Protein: CSAMQGYGYTF.

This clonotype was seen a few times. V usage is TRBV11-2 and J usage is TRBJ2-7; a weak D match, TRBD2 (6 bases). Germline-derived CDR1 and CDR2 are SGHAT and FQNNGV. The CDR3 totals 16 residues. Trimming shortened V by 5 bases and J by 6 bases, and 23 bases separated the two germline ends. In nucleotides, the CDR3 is TGTGCCAGCAGCCACCGTCCTAGTATGGGGGGTCGCGAGCAGTACTTC. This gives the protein CASSHRPSMGGREQYF.